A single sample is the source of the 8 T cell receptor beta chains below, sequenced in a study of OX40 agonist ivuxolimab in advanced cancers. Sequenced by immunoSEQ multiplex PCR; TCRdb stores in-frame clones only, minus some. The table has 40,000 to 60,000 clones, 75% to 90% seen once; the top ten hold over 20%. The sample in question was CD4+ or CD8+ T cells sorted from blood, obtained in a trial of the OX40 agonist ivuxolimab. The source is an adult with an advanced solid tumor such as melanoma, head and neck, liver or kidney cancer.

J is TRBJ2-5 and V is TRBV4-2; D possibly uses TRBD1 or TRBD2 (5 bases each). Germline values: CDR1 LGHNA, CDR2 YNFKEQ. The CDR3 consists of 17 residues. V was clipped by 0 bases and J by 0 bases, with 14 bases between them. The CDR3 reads CASSQEAGRGDQETQYF. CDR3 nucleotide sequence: TGTGCCAGCAGCCAAGAGGCAGGCCGAGGGGACCAAGAGACCCAGTACTTC.

In DNA form, the CDR3 reads TGTGCCAGCAGCTTAGAGTTTTTGCAGGACTATGGCTACACCTTC. It translates to CASSLEFLQDYGYTF. This chain joins TRBV11-1 and TRBJ1-2; D not certain. V gave up 1 base and J gave up 3 bases, with 12 bases separating them. The CDR3 is 15 amino acids. CDR1 is SGHAT, CDR2 FQDESV, per germline (reference sequence). The complete variable domain, with remaining parts taken from reference TRBV11-1 and TRBJ1-2, reads EAEVAQSPRYKITEKSQAVAFWCDPISGHATLYWYRQILGQGPELLVQFQDESVVDDSQLPKDRFSAERLKGVDSTLKIQPAELGDSAMYLCASSLEFLQDYGYTFGSGTRLTVV.

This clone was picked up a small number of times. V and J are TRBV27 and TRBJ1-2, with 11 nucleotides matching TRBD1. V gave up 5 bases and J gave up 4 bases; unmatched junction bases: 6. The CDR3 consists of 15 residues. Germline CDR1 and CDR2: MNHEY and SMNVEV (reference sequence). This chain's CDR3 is CASSRGQGDIYGYTF. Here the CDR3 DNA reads TGTGCCAGCAGTCGGGGACAGGGGGACATCTATGGCTACACCTTC.

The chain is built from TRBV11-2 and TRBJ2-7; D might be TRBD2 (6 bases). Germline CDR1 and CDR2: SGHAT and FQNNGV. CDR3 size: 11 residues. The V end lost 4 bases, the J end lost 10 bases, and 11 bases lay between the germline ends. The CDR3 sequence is CASSWGLDQYV. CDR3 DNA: TGTGCCAGCAGCTGGGGACTTGATCAGTACGTC.

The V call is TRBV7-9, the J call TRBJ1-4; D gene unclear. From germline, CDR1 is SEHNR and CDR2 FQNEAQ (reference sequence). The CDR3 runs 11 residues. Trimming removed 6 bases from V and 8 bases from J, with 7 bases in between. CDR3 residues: CASRSDEKLFF. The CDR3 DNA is TGTGCCAGCAGGTCAGACGAAAAACTGTTTTTT.

This chain's CDR3 is CATEDRNTEAFF. CDR3 bases: TGTGCCACCGAGGACAGAAACACTGAAGCTTTCTTT. The V gene is TRBV25-1, the J gene TRBJ1-1; a possible D gene is TRBD1 (6 bases). In germline, CDR1 is MGHDK, CDR2 SYGVNS. Between the trimmed V and J ends, which lost 10 bases and 2 bases, there was a span of 11 bases. This CDR3 has 12 amino acids.

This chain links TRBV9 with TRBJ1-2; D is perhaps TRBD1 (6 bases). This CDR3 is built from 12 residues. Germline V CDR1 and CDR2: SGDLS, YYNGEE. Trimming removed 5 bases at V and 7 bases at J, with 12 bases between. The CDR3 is CASSQSGVGYTF. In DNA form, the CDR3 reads TGTGCCAGCAGTCAGTCAGGGGTTGGCTACACCTTC.

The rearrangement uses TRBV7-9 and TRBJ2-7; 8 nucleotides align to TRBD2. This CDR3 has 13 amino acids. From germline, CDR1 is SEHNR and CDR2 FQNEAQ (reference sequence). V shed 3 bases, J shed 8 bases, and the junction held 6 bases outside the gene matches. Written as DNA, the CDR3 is TGTGCCAGCAGCTTGGGACTAGTGGGTAAGCAGTACTTC. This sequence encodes CASSLGLVGKQYF.